Shown below are 3 T cell receptor beta chains from a single sample sequenced in a study of blood T cell repertoires in COVID-19. Sequencing used immunoSEQ multiplex PCR; TCRdb keeps in-frame clones, though not all of them. The table records some 91,000 clones, 75% to 90% of them present only once. Sequenced material: peripheral blood. The receptors originated from a human donor in a cohort sampled during active COVID-19.

The CDR3 spells CASRRGQGKEKLFF. CDR3 coding DNA: TGCGCCAGCAGACGCGGACAGGGGAAGGAAAAACTGTTTTTT. V and J are TRBV4-1 and TRBJ1-4; 9 nucleotides agree with TRBD1. V dropped 6 bases and J dropped 8; count of bases not matched to a gene: 7. The CDR3 length is 14 residues. Germline V lookup: CDR1 MGHRA, CDR2 YSYEKL.

The chain couples TRBV5-5 to TRBJ2-3; D gene uncertain. V gave up 0 bases and J gave up 1 base, with 6 bases separating them. Germline V lookup: CDR1 SGHKS, CDR2 YYEKEE (reference sequence). This CDR3 spans 14 amino acids. DNA of the CDR3: TGTGCCAGCAGCTTGGCCCCAGGCACAGATACGCAGTATTTT. This gives the protein CASSLAPGTDTQYF.

J is TRBJ2-1 and V is TRBV6-2 or TRBV6-3; no reliable D call. This CDR3 has 16 amino acids. CDR1 and CDR2 from the germline V gene are MNHEY and SVGEGT. Trimming left V 4 bases short and J 1 base short, with 14 bases between. For the CDR3, the DNA is TGTGCCAGCAGTTTCGAAGGAGCAGTGTCCTACAATGAGCAGTTCTTC. It is translated as CASSFEGAVSYNEQFF.